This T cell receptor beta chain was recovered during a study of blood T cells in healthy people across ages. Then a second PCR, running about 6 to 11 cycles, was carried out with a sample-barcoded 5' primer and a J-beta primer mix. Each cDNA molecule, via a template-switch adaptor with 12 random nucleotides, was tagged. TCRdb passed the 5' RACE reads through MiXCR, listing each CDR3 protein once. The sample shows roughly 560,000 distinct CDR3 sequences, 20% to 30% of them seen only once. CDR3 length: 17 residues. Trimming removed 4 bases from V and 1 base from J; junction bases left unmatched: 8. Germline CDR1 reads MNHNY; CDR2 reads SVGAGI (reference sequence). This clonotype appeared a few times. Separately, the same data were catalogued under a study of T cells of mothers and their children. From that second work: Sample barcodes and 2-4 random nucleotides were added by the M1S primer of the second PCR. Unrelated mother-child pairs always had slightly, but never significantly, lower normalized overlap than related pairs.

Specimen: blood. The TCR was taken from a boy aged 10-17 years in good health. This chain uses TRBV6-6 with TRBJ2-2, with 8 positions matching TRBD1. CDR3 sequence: CASSWETGDGNTGELFF. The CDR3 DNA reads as TGTGCCAGCAGTTGGGAGACAGGGGACGGGAACACCGGGGAGCTGTTTTTT.